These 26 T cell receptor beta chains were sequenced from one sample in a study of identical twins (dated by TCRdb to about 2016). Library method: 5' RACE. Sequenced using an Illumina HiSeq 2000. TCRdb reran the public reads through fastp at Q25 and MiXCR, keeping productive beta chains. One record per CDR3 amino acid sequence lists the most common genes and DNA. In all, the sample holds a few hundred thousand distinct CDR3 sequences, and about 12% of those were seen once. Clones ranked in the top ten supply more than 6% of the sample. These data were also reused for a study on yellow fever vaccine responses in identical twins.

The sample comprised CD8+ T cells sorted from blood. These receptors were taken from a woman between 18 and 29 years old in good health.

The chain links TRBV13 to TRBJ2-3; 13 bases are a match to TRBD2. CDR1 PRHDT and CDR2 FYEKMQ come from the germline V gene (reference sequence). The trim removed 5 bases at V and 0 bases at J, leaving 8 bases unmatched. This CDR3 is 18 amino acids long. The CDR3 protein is CASSGGTSGASSTDTQYF. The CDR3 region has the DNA TGTGCCAGCAGCGGCGGGACTAGCGGGGCTTCGAGCACAGATACGCAGTATTTT.

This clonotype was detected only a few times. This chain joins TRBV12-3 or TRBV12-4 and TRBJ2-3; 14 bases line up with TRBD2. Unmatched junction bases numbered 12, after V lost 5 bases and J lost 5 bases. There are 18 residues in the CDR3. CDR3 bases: TGTGCCAGCAGTCCCTCGGCTCGGGGGACTAGCGGGGGAGATACGCAGTATTTT. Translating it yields CASSPSARGTSGGDTQYF.

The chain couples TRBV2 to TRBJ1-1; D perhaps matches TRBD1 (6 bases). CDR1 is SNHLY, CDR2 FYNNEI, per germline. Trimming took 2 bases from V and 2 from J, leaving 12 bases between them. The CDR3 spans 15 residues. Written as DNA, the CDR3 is TGTGCCAGCAGTGAATACCTGGACAGAAACACTGAAGCTTTCTTT. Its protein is CASSEYLDRNTEAFF.

CDR3 region: CASSQISGFGVAKNIQYF. CDR3 nucleotide sequence: TGTGCCAGCAGCCAAATCTCCGGTTTTGGGGTAGCCAAAAACATTCAGTACTTC. The chain combines TRBV3-1 with TRBJ2-4; D is undetermined. The CDR3 totals 18 residues. V lost 2 bases, J lost 0 bases, and 17 bases lay in between. Germline V CDR1 and CDR2: LGHDT, YNNKEL (reference sequence).

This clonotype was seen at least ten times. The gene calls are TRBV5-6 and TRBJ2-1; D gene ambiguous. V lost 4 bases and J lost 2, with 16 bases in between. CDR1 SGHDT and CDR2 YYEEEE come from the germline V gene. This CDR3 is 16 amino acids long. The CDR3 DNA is TGTGCCAGCAGCGAACGCGCGACAACGCCCTACAATGAGCAGTTCTTC. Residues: CASSERATTPYNEQFF.

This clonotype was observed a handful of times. CDR3 amino acids: CASSPGTPLHF. CDR3 sequence (DNA): TGTGCCAGCAGTCCAGGGACACCCCTCCACTTT. The J gene is TRBJ1-6, the V gene TRBV12-3 or TRBV12-4; the D gene is possibly TRBD1 (5 bases). V lost 5 bases and J lost 11, with 7 bases in between. CDR3 length: 11 amino acids.

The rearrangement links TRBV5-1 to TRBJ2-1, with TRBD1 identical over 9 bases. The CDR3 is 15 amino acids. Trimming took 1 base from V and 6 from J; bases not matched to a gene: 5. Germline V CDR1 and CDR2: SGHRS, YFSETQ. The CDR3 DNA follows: TGCGCCAGCAGCTTGAACAGGGGGCTTGGCAATGAGCAGTTCTTC. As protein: CASSLNRGLGNEQFF.

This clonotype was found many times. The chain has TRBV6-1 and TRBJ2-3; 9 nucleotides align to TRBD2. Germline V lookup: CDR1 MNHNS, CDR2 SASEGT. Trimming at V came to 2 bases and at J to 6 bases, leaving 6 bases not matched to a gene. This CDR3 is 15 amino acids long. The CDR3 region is CASSEKGGGADTQYF. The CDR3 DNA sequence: TGTGCCAGCAGTGAAAAGGGCGGGGGGGCCGATACGCAGTATTTT.

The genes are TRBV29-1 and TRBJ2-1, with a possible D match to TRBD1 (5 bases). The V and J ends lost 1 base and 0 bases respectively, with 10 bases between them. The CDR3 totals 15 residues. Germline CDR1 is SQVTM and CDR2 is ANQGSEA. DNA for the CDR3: TGCAGCGTTGAAGGGGGCCCCAGCTCCTACAATGAGCAGTTCTTC. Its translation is CSVEGGPSSYNEQFF.

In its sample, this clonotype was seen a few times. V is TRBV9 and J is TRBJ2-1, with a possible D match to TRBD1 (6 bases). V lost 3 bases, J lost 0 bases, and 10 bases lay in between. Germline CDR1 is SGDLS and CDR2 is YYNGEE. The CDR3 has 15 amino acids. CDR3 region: CASSEGDASYNEQFF. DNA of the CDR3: TGTGCCAGCAGCGAGGGGGACGCCTCCTACAATGAGCAGTTCTTC.

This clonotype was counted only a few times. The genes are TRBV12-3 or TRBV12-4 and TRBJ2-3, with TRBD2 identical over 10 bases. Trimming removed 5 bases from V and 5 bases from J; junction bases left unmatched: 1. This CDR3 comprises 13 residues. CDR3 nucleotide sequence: TGTGCCAGCAGTCGGACTAGCGGAGATACGCAGTATTTT. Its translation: CASSRTSGDTQYF.

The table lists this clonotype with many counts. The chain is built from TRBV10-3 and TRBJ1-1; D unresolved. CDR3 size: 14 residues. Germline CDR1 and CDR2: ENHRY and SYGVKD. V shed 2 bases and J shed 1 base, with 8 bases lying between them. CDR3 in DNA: TGTGCCATCAGTGAGGGGTGGTCGAACACTGAAGCTTTCTTT. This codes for CAISEGWSNTEAFF.

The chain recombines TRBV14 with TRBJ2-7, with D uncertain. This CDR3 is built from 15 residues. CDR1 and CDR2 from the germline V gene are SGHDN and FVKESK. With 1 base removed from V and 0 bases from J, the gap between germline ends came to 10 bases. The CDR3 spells CASSQGPHRSYEQYV. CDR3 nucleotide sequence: TGTGCCAGCAGCCAAGGTCCCCATCGCTCCTACGAGCAGTACGTC.

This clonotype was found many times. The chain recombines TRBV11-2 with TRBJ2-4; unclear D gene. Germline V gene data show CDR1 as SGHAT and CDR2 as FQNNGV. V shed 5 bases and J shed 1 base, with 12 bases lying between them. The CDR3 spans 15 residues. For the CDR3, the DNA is TGTGCCAGCAGCCAAGACTCCTCCGCCAAAAACATTCAGTACTTC. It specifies CASSQDSSAKNIQYF. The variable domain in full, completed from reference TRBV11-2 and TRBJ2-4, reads EAGVAQSPRYKIIEKRQSVAFWCNPISGHATLYWYQQILGQGPKLLIQFQNNGVVDDSQLPKDRFSAERLKGVDSTLKIQPAKLEDSAVYLCASSQDSSAKNIQYFGAGTRLSVL.

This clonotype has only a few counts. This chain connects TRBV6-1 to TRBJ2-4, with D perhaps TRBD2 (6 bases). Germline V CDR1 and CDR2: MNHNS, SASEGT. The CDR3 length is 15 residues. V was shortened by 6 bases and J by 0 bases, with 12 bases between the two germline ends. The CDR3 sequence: CASREGGLAKNIQYF. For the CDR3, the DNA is TGTGCCAGCAGGGAGGGCGGACTAGCCAAAAACATTCAGTACTTC.

CDR3 sequence: CASSLGGRFTDGYTF. In DNA form, the CDR3 reads TGTGCCAGCAGCTTAGGTGGCAGATTTACTGATGGCTACACCTTC. V and J are TRBV7-9 and TRBJ1-2; D call uncertain. Germline V CDR1 and CDR2: SEHNR, FQNEAQ (reference sequence). V lost 1 base and J lost 6, with 15 bases in between. This CDR3 has 15 amino acids. The full variable domain, completed using reference TRBV7-9 and TRBJ1-2, is DTGVSQNPRHKITKRGQNVTFRCDPISEHNRLYWYRQTLGQGPEFLTYFQNEAQLEKSRLLSDRFSAERPKGSFSTLEIQRTEQGDSAMYLCASSLGGRFTDGYTFGSGTRLTVV.

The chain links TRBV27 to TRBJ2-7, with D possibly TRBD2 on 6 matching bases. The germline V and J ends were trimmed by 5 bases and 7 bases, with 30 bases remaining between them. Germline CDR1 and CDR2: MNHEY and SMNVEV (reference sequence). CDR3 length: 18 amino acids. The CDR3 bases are TGTGCCAGCAGTCCCTTTGCTACAACGGGGGTCTTATCGGAGGAGCAGTACTTC. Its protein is CASSPFATTGVLSEEQYF.

CDR3 residues: CASSRPGGGEQFF. CDR3 nucleotide sequence: TGCGCCAGCAGCCGCCCTGGGGGAGGTGAGCAGTTCTTC. This chain uses TRBV4-1 with TRBJ2-1, with a weak D call TRBD2 (6 bases). The ends were cut back, 4 bases at V and 9 bases at J, with 13 bases in the middle. The CDR3 runs to 13 residues. CDR1 is MGHRA, CDR2 YSYEKL, per germline.

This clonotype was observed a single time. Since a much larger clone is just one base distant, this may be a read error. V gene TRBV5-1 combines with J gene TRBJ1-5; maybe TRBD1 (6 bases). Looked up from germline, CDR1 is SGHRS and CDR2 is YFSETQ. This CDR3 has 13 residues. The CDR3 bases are TGCACCAGCAGAACCAAGGGGGATCAGCCCCAGCATTTT. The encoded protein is CTSRTKGDQPQHF. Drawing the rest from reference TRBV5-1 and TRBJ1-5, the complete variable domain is KAGVTQTPRYLIKTRGQQVTLSCSPISGHRSVSWYQQTPGQGLQFLFEYFSETQRNKGNFPGRFSGRQFSNSRSEMNVSTLELGDSALYLCTSRTKGDQPQHFGDGTRLSIL.

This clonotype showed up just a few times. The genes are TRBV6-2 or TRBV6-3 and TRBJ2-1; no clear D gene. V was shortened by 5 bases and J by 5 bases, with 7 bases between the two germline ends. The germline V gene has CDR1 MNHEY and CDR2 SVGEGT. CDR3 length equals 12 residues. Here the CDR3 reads CASSIEDNEQFF. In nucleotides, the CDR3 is TGTGCCAGCAGTATCGAGGACAATGAGCAGTTCTTC.

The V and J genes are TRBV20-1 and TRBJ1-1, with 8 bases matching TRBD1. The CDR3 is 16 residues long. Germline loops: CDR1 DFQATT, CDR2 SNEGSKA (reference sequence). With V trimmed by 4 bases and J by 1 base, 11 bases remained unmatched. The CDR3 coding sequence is TGCAGTGCTACGGACAGGGATCCCTCCTGGAACACTGAAGCTTTCTTT. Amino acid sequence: CSATDRDPSWNTEAFF.

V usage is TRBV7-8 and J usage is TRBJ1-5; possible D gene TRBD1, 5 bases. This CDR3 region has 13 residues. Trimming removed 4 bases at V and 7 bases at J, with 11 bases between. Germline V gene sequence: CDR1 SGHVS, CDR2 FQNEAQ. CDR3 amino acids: CASSYGTEQPQHF. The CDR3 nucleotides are TGTGCCAGCAGCTACGGGACGGAACAGCCCCAGCATTTT.

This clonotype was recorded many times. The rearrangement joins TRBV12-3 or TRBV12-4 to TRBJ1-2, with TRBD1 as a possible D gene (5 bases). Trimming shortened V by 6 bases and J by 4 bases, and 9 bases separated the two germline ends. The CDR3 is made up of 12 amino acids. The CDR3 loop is CASSPGPYGYTF. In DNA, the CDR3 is TGTGCCAGCAGCCCGGGGCCCTATGGCTACACCTTC.

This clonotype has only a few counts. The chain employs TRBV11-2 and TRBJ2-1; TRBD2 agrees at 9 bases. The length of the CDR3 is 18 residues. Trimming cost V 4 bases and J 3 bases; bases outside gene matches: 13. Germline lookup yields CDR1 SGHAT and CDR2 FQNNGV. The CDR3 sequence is CASSSRDLLAGFYNEQFF. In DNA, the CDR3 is TGTGCCAGCAGCTCACGAGACCTACTAGCGGGTTTCTACAATGAGCAGTTCTTC. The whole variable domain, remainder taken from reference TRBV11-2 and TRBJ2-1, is EAGVAQSPRYKIIEKRQSVAFWCNPISGHATLYWYQQILGQGPKLLIQFQNNGVVDDSQLPKDRFSAERLKGVDSTLKIQPAKLEDSAVYLCASSSRDLLAGFYNEQFFGPGTRLTVL.

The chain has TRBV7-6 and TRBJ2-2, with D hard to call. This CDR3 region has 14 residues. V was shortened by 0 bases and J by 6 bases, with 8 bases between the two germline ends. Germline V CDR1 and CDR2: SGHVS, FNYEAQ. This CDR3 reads CASSLARLAGELFF. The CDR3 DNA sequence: TGTGCCAGCAGCTTAGCCAGGCTAGCCGGGGAGCTGTTTTTT.

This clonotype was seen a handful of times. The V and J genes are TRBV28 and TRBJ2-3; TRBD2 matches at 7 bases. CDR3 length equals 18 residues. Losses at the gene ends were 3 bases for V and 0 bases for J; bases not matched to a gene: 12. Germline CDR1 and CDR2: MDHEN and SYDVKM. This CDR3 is CASSFAASGESSTDTQYF. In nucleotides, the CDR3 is TGTGCCAGCAGTTTTGCCGCTAGCGGAGAGTCTAGCACAGATACGCAGTATTTT.